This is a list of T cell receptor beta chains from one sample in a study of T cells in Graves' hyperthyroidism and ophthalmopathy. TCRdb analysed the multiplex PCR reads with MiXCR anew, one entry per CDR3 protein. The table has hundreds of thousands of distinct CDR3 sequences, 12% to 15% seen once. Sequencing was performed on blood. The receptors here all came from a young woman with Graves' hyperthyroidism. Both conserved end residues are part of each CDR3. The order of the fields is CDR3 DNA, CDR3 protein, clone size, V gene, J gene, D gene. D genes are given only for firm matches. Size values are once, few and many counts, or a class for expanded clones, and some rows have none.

CDR3 DNA: TGCGCCAGCAGCTTGGTTGCGGGACGGGGCAATGAGCAGTTCTTC
CDR3 protein: CASSLVAGRGNEQFF
clone size: many
V gene: TRBV5-1
J gene: TRBJ2-1
D gene: .

CDR3 DNA: TGTGCCAGCAGTAGAACCACCGGGACTTCTCAAGAGACCCAGTACTTC
CDR3 protein: CASSRTTGTSQETQYF
clone size: many
V gene: TRBV7-9
J gene: TRBJ2-5
D gene: .

CDR3 DNA: TGTGCCAGCAGTCTCAGGGGGCGGAGGGACACTGAAGCTTTCTTT
CDR3 protein: CASSLRGRRDTEAFF
clone size: many
V gene: TRBV28
J gene: TRBJ1-1
D gene: TRBD1

CDR3 DNA: TGTGCCAGCAGCCCGACGTGGGCAGATCAGCCCCAGCATTTT
CDR3 protein: CASSPTWADQPQHF
clone size: many
V gene: TRBV7-9
J gene: TRBJ1-5
D gene: .

CDR3 DNA: TGTGCCAGCAGAACAACCGGGACAGCCGCCTACGAGCAGTACTTC
CDR3 protein: CASRTTGTAAYEQYF
clone size: .
V gene: TRBV27
J gene: TRBJ2-7
D gene: TRBD1

CDR3 DNA: TGTGCCAGTATGCCGACAGGGCCCCCTAATAATGAGCAGTTCTTC
CDR3 protein: CASMPTGPPNNEQFF
clone size: few
V gene: TRBV19
J gene: TRBJ2-1
D gene: TRBD1

CDR3 DNA: TGTGCCCGCGTTGCGTTTTCGGGGCTTGAAGCTTTCTTT
CDR3 protein: CARVAFSGLEAFF
clone size: many
V gene: TRBV30
J gene: TRBJ1-1
D gene: .

CDR3 DNA: TGTGCCAGCAGCGTATCGGGAACTAGCGGGACCGAGCAGTTCTTC
CDR3 protein: CASSVSGTSGTEQFF
clone size: few
V gene: TRBV9
J gene: TRBJ2-1
D gene: TRBD2

CDR3 DNA: TGTGCCAGCAGGTCATTGGAACCTGGCACTGAAGCTTTCTTT
CDR3 protein: CASRSLEPGTEAFF
clone size: many
V gene: TRBV7-2
J gene: TRBJ1-1
D gene: .

CDR3 DNA: TGTGCCAGCAGGGGATACGGGAGGAATGAGCAGTTCTTC
CDR3 protein: CASRGYGRNEQFF
clone size: .
V gene: TRBV7-9
J gene: TRBJ2-1
D gene: TRBD2

CDR3 DNA: TGTGCCAGCAGCTTGAAAATAGCGGGAGTTTCCGTTAATACCTACAATGAGCAGTTCTTC
CDR3 protein: CASSLKIAGVSVNTYNEQFF
clone size: .
V gene: TRBV5-1
J gene: TRBJ2-1
D gene: TRBD2

CDR3 DNA: TGCGCCAGCAGCCAAGACCCGACAGGAAGCTATGGCTACACCTTC
CDR3 protein: CASSQDPTGSYGYTF
clone size: .
V gene: TRBV4-1
J gene: TRBJ1-2
D gene: .

CDR3 DNA: TGTGCCAGCAGTTCTTGGTCCTTCTCCTATAATTCACCCCTCCACTTT
CDR3 protein: CASSSWSFSYNSPLHF
clone size: .
V gene: TRBV6-1
J gene: TRBJ1-6
D gene: .

CDR3 DNA: TGTGCCAGCAGCCTGACAGGTACACAGCCCCAGCATTTT
CDR3 protein: CASSLTGTQPQHF
clone size: many
V gene: TRBV6-2/TRBV6-3
J gene: TRBJ1-5
D gene: .

CDR3 DNA: TGCAGTGCTGACAGGGGGCGCTTGGGCTACGAGCAGTACTTC
CDR3 protein: CSADRGRLGYEQYF
clone size: many
V gene: TRBV20-1
J gene: TRBJ2-7
D gene: TRBD1

CDR3 DNA: TGTGCCAGTAGATCTAGCGGACTCGAAGGGGCTACGCAGTATTTT
CDR3 protein: CASRSSGLEGATQYF
clone size: .
V gene: TRBV19
J gene: TRBJ2-3
D gene: TRBD2

CDR3 DNA: TGTGCCAGCTCAGGGGATAGCACAGATACGCAGTATTTT
CDR3 protein: CASSGDSTDTQYF
clone size: many
V gene: TRBV18
J gene: TRBJ2-3
D gene: .

CDR3 DNA: TGTGCCACCAGCATCCTTGCAGGGACATCTCCCTACGAGCAGTACTTC
CDR3 protein: CATSILAGTSPYEQYF
clone size: few
V gene: TRBV15
J gene: TRBJ2-7
D gene: .

CDR3 DNA: TGCAGTGCCCGGGCTAGCACAGATACGCAGTATTTT
CDR3 protein: CSARASTDTQYF
clone size: many
V gene: TRBV20-1
J gene: TRBJ2-3
D gene: .

CDR3 DNA: TGTGCCAGCAGCCTCGACTCTCAGGGAATGGGTGGCTACACCTTC
CDR3 protein: CASSLDSQGMGGYTF
clone size: .
V gene: TRBV7-2
J gene: TRBJ1-2
D gene: .

CDR3 DNA: TGCGCCAGCAGCTTGATTGCGGGGAATAGTCAGCCCCAGCATTTT
CDR3 protein: CASSLIAGNSQPQHF
clone size: .
V gene: TRBV5-1
J gene: TRBJ1-5
D gene: .

CDR3 DNA: TGTGCCAGCAAAGAATATAAGGGCACAGATACGCAGTATTTT
CDR3 protein: CASKEYKGTDTQYF
clone size: many
V gene: TRBV28
J gene: TRBJ2-3
D gene: .

CDR3 DNA: TGTGCCAGCAGCTTTCGGGAGGGGGCTTCTGAAGCTTTCTTT
CDR3 protein: CASSFREGASEAFF
clone size: many
V gene: TRBV11-1
J gene: TRBJ1-1
D gene: TRBD1

CDR3 DNA: TGTGCCAGCAGTTTCGGGTTAACTATAGGTTATAGCAATCAGCCCCAGCATTTT
CDR3 protein: CASSFGLTIGYSNQPQHF
clone size: many
V gene: TRBV28
J gene: TRBJ1-5
D gene: .

CDR3 DNA: TGCGCCAGCAGCCAAAGGACGGGGGACAATGAGCAGTTCTTC
CDR3 protein: CASSQRTGDNEQFF
clone size: .
V gene: TRBV4-1
J gene: TRBJ2-1
D gene: .

CDR3 DNA: TGTGCCAGCAGCCATCTTGGATCTGCATACAATGAGCAGTTCTTC
CDR3 protein: CASSHLGSAYNEQFF
clone size: few
V gene: TRBV3-1
J gene: TRBJ2-1
D gene: .

CDR3 DNA: TGTGCCAGCACTCCTGACGGTGCGGGGGGCTACACCTTC
CDR3 protein: CASTPDGAGGYTF
clone size: .
V gene: TRBV6-1
J gene: TRBJ1-2
D gene: .

CDR3 DNA: TGCAGTGCTAGGCACAGCTACCGGGCAGGCACTGAAGCTTTCTTT
CDR3 protein: CSARHSYRAGTEAFF
clone size: many
V gene: TRBV20-1
J gene: TRBJ1-1
D gene: .

CDR3 DNA: TGTGCCAGTAGTTTGACTAGCGGGTTATCCTACGAGCAGTACTTC
CDR3 protein: CASSLTSGLSYEQYF
clone size: .
V gene: TRBV19
J gene: TRBJ2-7
D gene: TRBD2

CDR3 DNA: TGCGCCAGCAGCTCGGTAGGGGTCCACGAGCAGTACTTC
CDR3 protein: CASSSVGVHEQYF
clone size: many
V gene: TRBV5-1
J gene: TRBJ2-7
D gene: .

CDR3 DNA: TGTGCCAGTACCAAAATGAGAAGGCAGCCCCAGCATTTT
CDR3 protein: CASTKMRRQPQHF
clone size: .
V gene: TRBV19
J gene: TRBJ1-5
D gene: .

CDR3 DNA: TGTGCCAGTAGTATAGTAGGGAACTATGGCTACACCTTC
CDR3 protein: CASSIVGNYGYTF
clone size: few
V gene: TRBV19
J gene: TRBJ1-2
D gene: .

CDR3 DNA: TGTGCCAGTAGTATAGTTGGAGAAGCCTACGAGCAGTACTTC
CDR3 protein: CASSIVGEAYEQYF
clone size: few
V gene: TRBV19
J gene: TRBJ2-7
D gene: .

CDR3 DNA: TGTGCCAGCAGCTCGGATAGCGGGAGGAGGAATGAGCAGTTCTTC
CDR3 protein: CASSSDSGRRNEQFF
clone size: once
V gene: TRBV5-4
J gene: TRBJ2-1
D gene: TRBD2

CDR3 DNA: TGTGCCAGCAGTTACGCCGGGACAGGGTTCACCTACGAGCGGTACTTC
CDR3 protein: CASSYAGTGFTYERYF
clone size: .
V gene: TRBV27
J gene: TRBJ2-7
D gene: TRBD1

CDR3 DNA: TGTGCCAGCAGACCCGGGGCGGGACTAGCGAGGAATGAGCAGTTCTTC
CDR3 protein: CASRPGAGLARNEQFF
clone size: .
V gene: TRBV27
J gene: TRBJ2-1
D gene: TRBD2

CDR3 DNA: TGTGCCAGCAGTTATCCGAAGCAGCCCCAGCATTTT
CDR3 protein: CASSYPKQPQHF
clone size: .
V gene: TRBV28
J gene: TRBJ1-5
D gene: .

CDR3 DNA: TGTGCCAGCACCCAGCGGGGCTCCTACGAGCAGTACTTC
CDR3 protein: CASTQRGSYEQYF
clone size: many
V gene: TRBV12-3/TRBV12-4
J gene: TRBJ2-7
D gene: TRBD2

CDR3 DNA: TGTGCCAGCAGCTTAGATAGCGGGAGAGTCTACGAGCAGTACTTC
CDR3 protein: CASSLDSGRVYEQYF
clone size: many
V gene: TRBV11-2
J gene: TRBJ2-7
D gene: TRBD2

CDR3 DNA: TGTGCCAGCAGCCAATGGACAGGCGCTGAAGCTTTCTTT
CDR3 protein: CASSQWTGAEAFF
clone size: once
V gene: TRBV5-4
J gene: TRBJ1-1
D gene: TRBD1

CDR3 DNA: TGTGCCAGCACTCGACAGGGGGATCAGCCCCAGCATTTT
CDR3 protein: CASTRQGDQPQHF
clone size: many
V gene: TRBV6-1
J gene: TRBJ1-5
D gene: TRBD1

CDR3 DNA: TGTGCCTGGAGTAAAATGAACACTGAAGCTTTCTTT
CDR3 protein: CAWSKMNTEAFF
clone size: many
V gene: TRBV30
J gene: TRBJ1-1
D gene: .

CDR3 DNA: TGTGCCAGCAGTTTCTTCCCCGGGACAGCTGATCGACAGACCCAGTACTTC
CDR3 protein: CASSFFPGTADRQTQYF
clone size: many
V gene: TRBV28
J gene: TRBJ2-5
D gene: TRBD1